One sample yielded the 10 T cell receptor beta chains listed below, sequenced in a study of human thymus T cells. Corrective cardiac operations yielded the resected thymus tissue. Some clones are missing from TCRdb's copy, which holds only in-frame ones; the method was immunoSEQ multiplex PCR. The sample shows 55,000 to 85,000 clones, 85% to 95% of them seen only once. Sequencing was done on a sample of thymus tissue. The receptors shown here come from a girl less than two years old with a congenital heart defect but otherwise immunologically healthy.

The J gene is TRBJ2-7, the V gene TRBV13; 9 bases are a match to TRBD1. CDR3 length equals 14 residues. V lost 4 bases, J lost 2 bases, and 3 bases stayed unmatched. Germline V gene sequence: CDR1 PRHDT, CDR2 FYEKMQ (reference sequence). The CDR3: CASSSRQGAYEQYF. CDR3 DNA sequence: TGTGCCAGCAGCTCTAGACAGGGGGCCTACGAGCAGTACTTC.

Written as DNA, the CDR3 is TGTGCCAGCAGTATCTCCCAGACAGTTTTCTATGGCTACACCTTC. It translates to CASSISQTVFYGYTF. The rearrangement links TRBV6-5 to TRBJ1-2, with D possibly being TRBD1 (5 bases). This CDR3 has 15 amino acids. Per the germline V gene, CDR1 is MNHEY and CDR2 is SVGAGI. Trimming took off 5 bases at V and 4 bases at J, with 17 bases between the two ends.

The chain combines TRBV19 with TRBJ2-1; TRBD2 might be the D (6 bases). CDR3 length: 16 amino acids. Germline V lookup: CDR1 LNHDA, CDR2 SQIVND (reference sequence). Deletions cut 4 bases from V and 6 bases from J, with 19 bases between. The CDR3 DNA follows: TGTGCCAGTAGTACCTACAACAAACTAGCTCCCAATGAGCAGTTCTTC. Protein sequence: CASSTYNKLAPNEQFF. Full variable domain (outside the CDR3, taken from reference TRBV19 and TRBJ2-1): DGGITQSPKYLFRKEGQNVTLSCEQNLNHDAMYWYRQDPGQGLRLIYYSQIVNDFQKGDIAEGYSVSREKKESFPLTVTSAQKNPTAFYLCASSTYNKLAPNEQFFGPGTRLTVL.

The chain recombines TRBV5-6 with TRBJ1-5; the D is unclear. The ends were cut back, 2 bases at V and 0 bases at J, with 3 bases in the middle. CDR1 SGHDT and CDR2 YYEEEE come from the germline V gene. This CDR3 region has 13 residues. CDR3 sequence (DNA): TGTGCCAGCAGCTTTGGTAGCAATCAGCCCCAGCATTTT. Translating gives CASSFGSNQPQHF.

The CDR3 bases are TGCGCCAGCAGCCTCCAAAATGAGCAGTTCTTC. It yields the protein CASSLQNEQFF. V is TRBV4-1 and J is TRBJ2-1, with D unresolved. The ends were cut back, 4 bases at V and 7 bases at J, with 5 bases in the middle. The length of the CDR3 is 11 residues. Germline-derived CDR1 and CDR2 are MGHRA and YSYEKL.

V usage is TRBV20-1 and J usage is TRBJ2-1, with D hard to call. The CDR3 has 10 amino acids. The germline gives CDR1 DFQATT, CDR2 SNEGSKA (reference sequence). V shed 7 bases and J shed 7 bases, with 8 bases lying between them. The CDR3 DNA reads TGCAGTGGGGTCCCTAATGAGCAGTTCTTC. Translation gives CSGVPNEQFF.

The chain is built from TRBV28 and TRBJ2-1, with 14 bases lining up with TRBD2. This CDR3 region has 15 residues. The V and J ends lost 7 bases and 8 bases, in that order; junction bases with no gene match: 7. The germline CDR1 and CDR2 sequences are MDHEN and SYDVKM. The DNA for the CDR3 is TGTGCCAGCACATTGGGACTAGCGGGAGAATATGAGCAGTTCTTC. The encoded protein is CASTLGLAGEYEQFF.

The chain is built from TRBV4-1 and TRBJ2-2; D is possibly TRBD2 (5 bases). The germline V and J ends were trimmed by 7 bases and 0 bases, with 12 bases remaining between them. This CDR3 has 15 residues. Germline V gene sequence: CDR1 MGHRA, CDR2 YSYEKL. The CDR3: CASTPRRTNTGELFF. DNA of the CDR3: TGCGCCAGCACCCCGCGGAGGACGAACACCGGGGAGCTGTTTTTT.

The V gene is TRBV5-6, the J gene TRBJ1-2; D is perhaps TRBD1 (5 bases). Germline V CDR1 and CDR2: SGHDT, YYEEEE. The V end lost 4 bases, the J end lost 7 bases, and 17 bases lay between the germline ends. This CDR3 spans 14 amino acids. The CDR3 region has the DNA TGTGCCAGCAGCAATATTGGCAGGGAAGGTGGCTACACCTTC. The encoded protein is CASSNIGREGGYTF.

The chain links TRBV14 to TRBJ2-7, with D possibly being TRBD1 or TRBD2 (6 bases each). The CDR3 runs 15 residues. The V and J ends lost 4 bases and 3 bases respectively, with 16 bases between them. In germline, CDR1 is SGHDN, CDR2 FVKESK. The CDR3 bases are TGTGCCAGCAGCCGGAGAAGGGGGGCGCGCTACGAGCAGTACTTC. As protein: CASSRRRGARYEQYF.